The 8 T cell receptor beta chains below all came from one sample that was sequenced in a study of vaccination effects on CD4 cells after COVID-19. Clones were sequenced by immunoSEQ multiplex PCR, and TCRdb holds only the in-frame ones, with some missing. There are around 25,000 clones in the sample; 65% to 80% occur only once, and 10% lies in the top ten. The ViraFEST assay expanded antigen-specific CD4+ T cells with viral peptide pools before sequencing. The culture ran for roughly ten days before CD4+ T cells were isolated. In the vaccine recipients, nucleocapsid antibodies were negative and there was no prior SARS-CoV-2 infection. Their target antigens are unknown. Sequenced material: CD4+ T cells from PBMCs cultured with HCoV-NL63 spike peptides, taken before COVID-19 vaccination. The receptors originated from a human donor who received a COVID-19 vaccine.

This clone showed up just once. V usage is TRBV9 and J usage is TRBJ1-4, with D unclear. CDR1 and CDR2 (germline): SGDLS, YYNGEE. This CDR3 is 15 amino acids long. The V and J ends lost 3 bases and 1 base respectively, with 10 bases between them. The CDR3 spells CASSAGPITNEKLFF. As DNA, the CDR3 is TGTGCCAGCAGCGCCGGACCGATAACTAATGAAAAACTGTTTTTT.

This chain connects TRBV18 to TRBJ2-3; D is unclear. Germline-derived CDR1 and CDR2 are KGHSH and LQKENI. The CDR3 spans 13 residues. Trimming removed 4 bases from V and 0 bases from J, with 5 bases in between. The CDR3 loop is CASSRHSTDTQYF. The CDR3, as DNA: TGTGCCAGCTCACGCCACAGCACAGATACGCAGTATTTT.

V usage is TRBV28 and J usage is TRBJ1-3, with TRBD1 matching over 8 bases. The CDR3 loop spans 16 amino acids. Trimming at V came to 0 bases and at J to 9 bases, leaving 10 bases not matched to a gene. Germline V gene lookup returns CDR1 MDHEN and CDR2 SYDVKM. This CDR3 reads CASSLWTLTGVGTIYF. The CDR3 DNA reads TGTGCCAGCAGTTTATGGACGCTGACAGGGGTCGGCACCATATATTTT.

CDR3 nucleotide sequence: TGTGCCAGCAGTTGGGACAGGGGGGAGACCCAGTACTTC. Protein sequence: CASSWDRGETQYF. The chain employs TRBV2 and TRBJ2-5, with 11 bases fitting TRBD1. Germline V lookup: CDR1 SNHLY, CDR2 FYNNEI. V was clipped by 5 bases and J by 5 bases; unmatched bases: 1. The CDR3 runs to 13 residues. The variable domain in full, with the rest retrieved from reference TRBV2 and TRBJ2-5, is EPEVTQTPSHQVTQMGQEVILRCVPISNHLYFYWYRQILGQKVEFLVSFYNNEISEKSEIFDDQFSVERPDGSNFTLKIRSTKLEDSAMYFCASSWDRGETQYFGPGTRLLVL.

The V call is TRBV10-1, the J call TRBJ1-5; 8 bases fit TRBD1. CDR3 length: 13 residues. V dropped 6 bases and J dropped 6; count of bases not matched to a gene: 4. CDR1 and CDR2 from the germline V gene are WNHNN and SYGVQD (reference sequence). The CDR3 DNA reads TGCGCCAGCAGCCAGACAGGGGTTCAGCCCCAGCATTTT. This codes for CASSQTGVQPQHF.

The chain uses TRBV6-5 and TRBJ2-7; no reliable D call. The CDR3 is made up of 11 amino acids. V lost 2 bases to trimming and J lost 5 bases, with 4 bases between them. Looked up from germline, CDR1 is MNHEY and CDR2 is SVGAGI. The CDR3 sequence: CASSYLDEQYF. CDR3 nucleotides: TGTGCCAGCAGTTACCTCGACGAGCAGTACTTC.

V is TRBV5-1 and J is TRBJ2-1, with 9 bases identical to TRBD2. The CDR3 contains 15 residues. V lost 4 bases, J lost 0 bases, and 2 bases stayed unmatched. CDR1 is SGHRS and CDR2 is YFSETQ in the germline V gene. This chain's CDR3 is CASSVSGSSYNEQFF. The CDR3 coding sequence is TGCGCCAGCAGCGTTAGCGGGAGCTCCTACAATGAGCAGTTCTTC.

The chain employs TRBV19 and TRBJ1-1, with D unresolved. The CDR3 extends over 11 amino acids. Per germline, CDR1 LNHDA and CDR2 SQIVND (reference sequence). Trimming cost V 8 bases and J 5 bases, with 9 bases left between them. The CDR3 DNA sequence: TGTGCCAGTCGGAAAGGTACTGAAGCTTTCTTT. Its translation is CASRKGTEAFF.